This T cell receptor beta chain was observed in a study of blood T cell repertoires in COVID-19. Study background: Sample material is recorded as cDNA or gDNA derived from T cells, B-cell-depleted T cells, or PBMCs.

CDR1 and CDR2 (germline): SGHAT, FQNNGV. Germline trimming cut 1 base from V and 6 bases from J; bases unmatched to any gene: 5. This CDR3 contains 16 residues. Assay used: immunoSEQ multiplex PCR; TCRdb lists only in-frame clones, some missing. The table includes some 450,000 clones, about 91% detected once. Sequenced material: peripheral blood. This clonotype originated in a woman in her fifties or sixties with COVID-19, enrolled during active disease. The J gene is TRBJ2-2, the V gene TRBV11-2; 10 bases line up with TRBD2. This chain's CDR3 is CASSLGLAGYAGELFF. The CDR3, as DNA: TGTGCCAGCAGCTTAGGACTAGCGGGTTACGCCGGGGAGCTGTTTTTT.